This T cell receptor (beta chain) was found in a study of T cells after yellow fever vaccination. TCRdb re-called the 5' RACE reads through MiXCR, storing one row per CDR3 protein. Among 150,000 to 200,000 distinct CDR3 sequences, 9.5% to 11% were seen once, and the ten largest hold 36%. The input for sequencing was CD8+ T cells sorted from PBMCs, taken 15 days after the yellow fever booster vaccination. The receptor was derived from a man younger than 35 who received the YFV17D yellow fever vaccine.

In DNA, the CDR3 is TGTGCCAGCAACCAGGGTTATAGTGTTCAGCCCCAGCATTTT. It is translated as CASNQGYSVQPQHF. The rearrangement links TRBV12-3 or TRBV12-4 to TRBJ1-5; a weak D match, TRBD1 (5 bases). CDR3 size: 14 residues. V gave up 7 bases and J gave up 6 bases, with 16 bases separating them.